This T cell receptor beta chain came from a study of Ad26.COV2.S vaccination and SARS-CoV-2 variants. Overall study: Each vaccinee took Ad26.COV2.S intramuscularly, once or twice 56 days apart. General observations from the study: Spike-specific TCR breadth was greater after Ad26.COV2.S than placebo. Reportedly, spike-specific CD8+ and CD4+ T cell responses achieved substantial breadth once vaccination had taken place.

Clones were sequenced by immunoSEQ multiplex PCR, and TCRdb holds only the in-frame ones, with some missing. The data hold approximately 350,000 clones, with roughly 80% observed a single time. The CDR3 length is 19 residues. Germline V gene data show CDR1 as LGHDT and CDR2 as YNNKEL (reference sequence). Treatment noted: about 20 received Ad26.COV2.S at low or high dose, single or two shots; several received placebo; per-sample allocation not given. On day 63 after the first injection, vaccine and placebo recipients gave samples. This clone was counted a single time. Its target is unknown. One junction end disagrees with the germline gene, perhaps due to a read error.

The chain is built from TRBV3-1 (or the pseudogene TRBV3-2) and TRBJ2-1; 11 bases align to TRBD2. The TCR originated in a person aged 18-60 years who received the Ad26.COV2.S COVID-19 vaccine or a placebo. The sequencing here drew on peripheral blood, taken in a trial of Ad26.COV2.S vaccine versus placebo. The CDR3 coding sequence is TGTGCCAGCAGCGAAGAGGGGCTACTAGCGGGGGAGTCCTACAATGAGCAGTTCTTC. Its translation: CASSEEGLLAGESYNEQFF.